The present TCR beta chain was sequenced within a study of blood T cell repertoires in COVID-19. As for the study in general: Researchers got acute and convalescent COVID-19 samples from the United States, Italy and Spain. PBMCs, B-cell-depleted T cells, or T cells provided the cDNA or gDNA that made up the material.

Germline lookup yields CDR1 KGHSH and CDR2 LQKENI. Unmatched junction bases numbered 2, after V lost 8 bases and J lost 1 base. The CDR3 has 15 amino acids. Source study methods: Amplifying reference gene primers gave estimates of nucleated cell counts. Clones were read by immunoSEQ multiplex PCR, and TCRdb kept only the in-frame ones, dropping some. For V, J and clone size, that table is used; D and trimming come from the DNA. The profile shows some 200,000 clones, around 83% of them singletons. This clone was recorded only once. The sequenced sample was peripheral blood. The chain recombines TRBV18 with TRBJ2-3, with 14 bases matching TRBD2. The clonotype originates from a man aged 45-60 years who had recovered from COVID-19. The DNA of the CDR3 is TGTGCCAGCACGGGACTAGCGGGAGGCACAGATACGCAGTATTTT. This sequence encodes CASTGLAGGTDTQYF.